The 24 T cell receptor beta chains reported below all come from one sample, sequenced in a study of blood T cell repertoires in COVID-19. Sequenced by immunoSEQ multiplex PCR; TCRdb stores in-frame clones only, minus some. The sample gives under 55,000 clones, 70% to 85% of which show up once; roughly 6.1% is in the top ten. The sequenced sample consisted of PBMCs or T cells enriched from blood (not recorded which). The receptors were gathered from a woman between 45 and 60 years old with acute COVID-19.

The chain links TRBV14 to TRBJ2-5, with 12 bases matching TRBD2. V lost 6 bases to trimming and J lost 4 bases; unmatched junction nucleotides: 6. The germline CDR1 and CDR2 sequences are SGHDN and FVKESK. The CDR3 length is 15 residues. The CDR3 loop is CASRIGTSGLETQYF. As DNA, the CDR3 is TGTGCCAGCAGAATCGGGACTAGCGGGTTAGAGACCCAGTACTTC.

The V and J genes are TRBV27 and TRBJ1-2, with D perhaps TRBD1 (6 bases). This CDR3 has 15 residues. The V end was cut by 1 base, the J end by 3 bases, with 12 bases between. Germline V lookup: CDR1 MNHEY, CDR2 SMNVEV (reference sequence). As DNA, the CDR3 is TGTGCCAGCAGTTTATATTCGGCAGGGGACTATGGCTACACCTTC. Its translation is CASSLYSAGDYGYTF.

V is TRBV7-9 and J is TRBJ1-3, with D perhaps matching TRBD1 (6 bases). Trimming took 2 bases from V and 0 from J, leaving 17 bases between them. CDR3 size: 18 residues. Germline CDR1 is SEHNR and CDR2 is FQNEAQ (reference sequence). CDR3 nucleotide sequence: TGTGCCAGCAGCTTATTAATGGGACAAAAGAGCTCTGGAAACACCATATATTTT. Translated, it gives CASSLLMGQKSSGNTIYF.

The V and J genes are TRBV28 and TRBJ1-2; 8 nucleotides line up with TRBD1. The CDR3 is made up of 13 amino acids. Germline CDR1 reads MDHEN; CDR2 reads SYDVKM. After removal of 6 bases from V and 5 bases from J, the junction contained 5 bases not matched to a gene. CDR3 amino acids: CASRTDRVYGYTF. The CDR3, as DNA: TGTGCCAGCAGGACGGACAGGGTTTATGGCTACACCTTC.

As to this clone: A read error may produce the germline difference seen at one junction end. The chain has TRBV27 and TRBJ2-5; 9 bases agree with TRBD2. This CDR3 has 15 residues. Per germline, CDR1 MNHEY and CDR2 SMNVEV (reference sequence). The CDR3 protein is CASSLLAGPQGTQYF. In nucleotides, the CDR3 is TGTGCCAGCAGTCTCCTAGCGGGGCCACAAGGGACCCAGTACTTC.

This chain uses TRBV28 with TRBJ2-1; 11 bases fit TRBD2. The V and J ends lost 6 bases and 9 bases, in that order; junction bases with no gene match: 16. The CDR3 consists of 17 residues. Per the germline V gene, CDR1 is MDHEN and CDR2 is SYDVKM. CDR3 coding DNA: TGTGCCAGCAGCCTTTGGGTAGCGGGGGGGACCCCAGGTGAGCAGTTCTTC. This translates into CASSLWVAGGTPGEQFF.

The chain employs TRBV7-6 and TRBJ2-1; TRBD2 aligns across 13 bases. This CDR3 is built from 16 residues. Germline V gene lookup returns CDR1 SGHVS and CDR2 FNYEAQ. Trimming cost V 3 bases and J 8 bases; bases outside gene matches: 7. CDR3 region: CASSFYTSGGEDEQFF. In DNA form, the CDR3 reads TGTGCCAGCAGCTTCTATACTAGCGGGGGGGAAGATGAGCAGTTCTTC.

This clone was observed a single time. The chain recombines TRBV11-2 with TRBJ1-5; 8 bases map to TRBD1. Per the germline V gene, CDR1 is SGHAT and CDR2 is FQNNGV. The CDR3 covers 17 residues. J gave up 6 bases and V 0 bases, and 10 bases lay outside the gene matches. CDR3 in amino acids: CASSLDRGRGQRQPQHF. In DNA, the CDR3 is TGTGCCAGCAGCTTAGATCGGGGCAGGGGGCAGCGTCAGCCCCAGCATTTT.

The V gene is TRBV7-3, the J gene TRBJ1-2, with 9 bases fitting TRBD1. Germline values: CDR1 SGHTA, CDR2 FQGTGA. J was trimmed by 6 bases and V by 4 bases; bases with no gene match: 9. This CDR3 region has 15 residues. As DNA, the CDR3 is TGTGCCAGCAGCTCGGGACAGGGAACGCTGAATGGCTACACCTTC. Protein sequence: CASSSGQGTLNGYTF.

This sequence joins TRBV11-3 and TRBJ2-7; maybe TRBD1 (6 bases). V was clipped by 3 bases and J by 7 bases, with 19 bases between them. Germline V gene sequence: CDR1 SGHNT, CDR2 YENEEA. This CDR3 is 15 amino acids long. The CDR3 loop is CASSFSPLDSAEQYF. CDR3 coding DNA: TGTGCCAGCAGCTTTAGCCCCCTGGACAGTGCAGAGCAGTACTTC.

The chain recombines TRBV6-6 with TRBJ2-7; D may be TRBD1 (6 bases). From germline, CDR1 is MNHNY and CDR2 SVGAGI (reference sequence). The CDR3 has 15 residues. V was trimmed by 2 bases and J by 7 bases, leaving 18 bases between them. Here the CDR3 reads CASSYGLRGLGEQYF. For the CDR3, the DNA is TGTGCCAGCAGTTACGGTCTCAGGGGTTTGGGTGAGCAGTACTTC.

V gene TRBV6-5 combines with J gene TRBJ2-7; 9 bases line up with TRBD2. The CDR3 is 15 residues long. Trimming removed 0 bases from V and 4 bases from J; junction bases left unmatched: 4. Per the germline V gene, CDR1 is MNHEY and CDR2 is SVGAGI. CDR3: CASSYSKGLAYEQYF. The CDR3 DNA sequence: TGTGCCAGCAGTTACTCGAAGGGACTAGCTTACGAGCAGTACTTC.

This chain connects TRBV7-2 to TRBJ2-3; TRBD2 matches 11 bases. The CDR3 is 16 amino acids. The V segment lost 6 bases and the J segment 6 bases; nucleotides outside the gene matches: 11. CDR1 and CDR2 from the germline V gene are SGHTA and FQGNSA. The CDR3 DNA reads as TGTGCCAGCAGAGATACTAGCGGGGGAATCTTGGATACGCAGTATTTT. This codes for CASRDTSGGILDTQYF. The entire variable domain, with the rest obtained from reference TRBV7-2 and TRBJ2-3, is as follows: GAGVSQSPSNKVTEKGKDVELRCDPISGHTALYWYRQSLGQGLEFLIYFQGNSAPDKSGLPSDRFSAERTGGSVSTLTIQRTQQEDSAVYLCASRDTSGGILDTQYFGPGTRLTVL.

This chain links TRBV4-2 with TRBJ2-1; 10 bases agree with TRBD2. V gave up 0 bases and J gave up 11 bases; unmatched junction bases: 10. CDR3 length: 16 amino acids. CDR1 and CDR2 from the germline V gene are LGHNA and YNFKEQ. The CDR3 here is CASSQDSLLAGAQQFF. CDR3 DNA: TGTGCCAGCAGCCAAGATTCCCTGCTAGCGGGGGCACAGCAGTTCTTC.

The V and J genes are TRBV6-2 or TRBV6-3 and TRBJ1-5; 8 bases are shared with TRBD1. The CDR3 totals 14 residues. Trimming at V came to 5 bases and at J to 5 bases, leaving 5 bases not matched to a gene. CDR1 and CDR2 from the germline V gene are MNHEY and SVGEGT. DNA for the CDR3: TGTGCCAGCAGTGAGACAGGGGCCGATCAGCCCCAGCATTTT. It specifies CASSETGADQPQHF.

The CDR3 protein is CASSPRGDSNYGYTF. DNA of the CDR3: TGTGCCAGCAGCCCACGGGGTGACTCTAACTATGGCTACACCTTC. The chain carries TRBV7-9 and TRBJ1-2; no definite D call. This CDR3 is built from 15 residues. With 5 bases removed from V and 0 bases from J, the gap between germline ends came to 13 bases. Germline V lookup: CDR1 SEHNR, CDR2 FQNEAQ (reference sequence).

The chain has TRBV5-1 and TRBJ1-1; possible D gene TRBD1, 6 bases. CDR1 is SGHRS, CDR2 YFSETQ, per germline. V lost 3 bases, J lost 2 bases, and 14 bases lay in between. This CDR3 contains 15 residues. The CDR3 is CASSWGTTRNTEAFF. The DNA for the CDR3 is TGCGCCAGCAGCTGGGGGACAACACGAAACACTGAAGCTTTCTTT.

CDR3 DNA: TGCAGCGTTTCGACAGGGGACTCCTACGAGCAGTACTTC. Its protein is CSVSTGDSYEQYF. The genes are TRBV29-1 and TRBJ2-7; TRBD1 matches at 8 bases. Trimming at V came to 5 bases and at J to 0 bases, leaving 3 bases not matched to a gene. Germline V gene sequence: CDR1 SQVTM, CDR2 ANQGSEA. The CDR3 consists of 13 residues.

The chain carries TRBV6-6 and TRBJ2-3; D might be TRBD1 (5 bases). The length of the CDR3 is 13 residues. Looked up from germline, CDR1 is MNHNY and CDR2 is SVGAGI (reference sequence). The V end lost 5 bases, the J end lost 4 bases, and 10 bases lay between the germline ends. This CDR3 is CASSRDSADTQYF. In DNA, the CDR3 is TGTGCCAGCAGTCGTGACAGCGCAGATACGCAGTATTTT.

The chain links TRBV6-5 to TRBJ1-1, with 10 nucleotides matching TRBD1. The CDR3 has 13 amino acids. CDR1 and CDR2 from the germline V gene are MNHEY and SVGAGI. Losses at the gene ends were 6 bases for V and 5 bases for J; bases not matched to a gene: 3. The CDR3 DNA is TGTGCCAGCAGGGGGACAGGGGTTACTGAAGCTTTCTTT. It specifies CASRGTGVTEAFF.

V gene TRBV9 combines with J gene TRBJ1-1; D might be TRBD1 (5 bases). V was pared by 1 base and J by 4 bases, with 8 bases between. This CDR3 is built from 13 residues. In germline, CDR1 is SGDLS, CDR2 YYNGEE. The CDR3 DNA reads as TGTGCCAGCAGCGTAAACGGGGGCACTGAAGCTTTCTTT. This translates into CASSVNGGTEAFF. Using reference TRBV9 and TRBJ1-1 for the parts outside the CDR3, the full variable domain is DSGVTQTPKHLITATGQRVTLRCSPRSGDLSVYWYQQSLDQGLQFLIQYYNGEERAKGNILERFSAQQFPDLHSELNLSSLELGDSALYFCASSVNGGTEAFFGQGTRLTVV.

This clone was detected only once. The CDR3 DNA reads TGTGCCAGCAGACGGGCCCAGGGCGGAGCGGGGGGAAGCACCGGGGAGCTGTTTTTT. Translating gives CASRRAQGGAGGSTGELFF. The V and J genes are TRBV2 and TRBJ2-2; 9 bases agree with TRBD2. Germline CDR1 is SNHLY and CDR2 is FYNNEI. The junction had 18 bases not matched to a gene; V was cut back by 6 bases and J by 4 bases. This CDR3 contains 19 residues.

There are a few counts of this clone. The chain recombines TRBV30 with TRBJ1-2; maybe TRBD1 (5 bases). Trimming removed 3 bases at V and 6 bases at J, with 14 bases between. The CDR3 sequence is 13 residues long. Germline-derived CDR1 and CDR2 are GTSNPN and SVGIG (reference sequence). As DNA, the CDR3 is TGTGCCTGGAGAAACCAGGGCGGACATGGCTACACCTTC. Protein sequence: CAWRNQGGHGYTF. Full variable domain (remainder filled in from reference TRBV30 and TRBJ1-2): SQTIHQWPATLVQPVGSPLSLECTVEGTSNPNLYWYRQAAGRGLQLLFYSVGIGQISSEVPQNLSASRPQDRQFILSSKKLLLSDSGFYLCAWRNQGGHGYTFGSGTRLTVV.

This chain joins TRBV7-9 and TRBJ2-1; D remains ambiguous. This CDR3 region has 13 residues. Deletions cut 2 bases from V and 7 bases from J, with 9 bases between. Germline V lookup: CDR1 SEHNR, CDR2 FQNEAQ (reference sequence). The CDR3 coding sequence is TGTGCCAGCAGCTTAATTGGTCAGAATGAGCAGTTCTTC. It codes for CASSLIGQNEQFF.